Below, one TCR beta chain is given with its context. Germline lookup yields CDR1 SQVTM and CDR2 ANQGSEA. V shed 1 base and J shed 1 base, with 15 bases lying between them. The CDR3 loop spans 16 amino acids. This entry comes from a study of blood T cell repertoires in COVID-19. Overall study context: The cDNA or gDNA used as material had been derived from T cells, B-cell-depleted T cells, or PBMCs.

Authors' data handling: Using reference gene primer amplification, nucleated cell counts were estimated. Sequencing used immunoSEQ multiplex PCR; TCRdb keeps in-frame clones, though not all of them. The DNA gave D and trimming, while V, J and clone size come from that table. The data hold around 61,000 clones, with under 90% observed a single time. V and J are TRBV29-1 and TRBJ2-3; D might be TRBD2 (6 bases). This receptor was taken from a man aged 60 to 69 with acute or convalescent COVID-19. The sample taken for sequencing was peripheral blood. In nucleotides, the CDR3 is TGCAGCGTTGAAGGGGAATTGGGGGAGGGCACAGATACGCAGTATTTT. Its translation is CSVEGELGEGTDTQYF.